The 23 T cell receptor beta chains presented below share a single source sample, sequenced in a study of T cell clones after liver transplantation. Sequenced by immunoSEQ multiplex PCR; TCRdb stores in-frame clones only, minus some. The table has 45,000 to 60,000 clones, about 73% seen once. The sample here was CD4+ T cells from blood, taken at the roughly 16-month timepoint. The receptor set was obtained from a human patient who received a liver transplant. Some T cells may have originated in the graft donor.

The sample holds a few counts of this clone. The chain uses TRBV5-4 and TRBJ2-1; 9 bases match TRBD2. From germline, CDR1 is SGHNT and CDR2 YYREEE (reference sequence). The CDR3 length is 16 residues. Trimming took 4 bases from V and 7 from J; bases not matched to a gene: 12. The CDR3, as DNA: TGTGCCAGCAGCCCCCCGGGCGGGAGGGGGGAGAATGAGCAGTTCTTC. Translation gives CASSPPGGRGENEQFF.

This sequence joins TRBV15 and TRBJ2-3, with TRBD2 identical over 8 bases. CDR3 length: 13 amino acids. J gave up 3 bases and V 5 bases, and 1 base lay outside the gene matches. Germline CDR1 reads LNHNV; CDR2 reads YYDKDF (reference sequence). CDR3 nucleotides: TGTGCCACCAGCCCGGGAGGGACAGATACGCAGTATTTT. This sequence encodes CATSPGGTDTQYF.

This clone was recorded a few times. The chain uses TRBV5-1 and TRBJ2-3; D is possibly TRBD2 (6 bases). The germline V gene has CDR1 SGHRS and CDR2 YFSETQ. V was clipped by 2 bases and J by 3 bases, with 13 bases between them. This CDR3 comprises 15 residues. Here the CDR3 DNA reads TGCGCCAGCAGCTTCGCAGGGAGGCTTACAGATACGCAGTATTTT. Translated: CASSFAGRLTDTQYF.

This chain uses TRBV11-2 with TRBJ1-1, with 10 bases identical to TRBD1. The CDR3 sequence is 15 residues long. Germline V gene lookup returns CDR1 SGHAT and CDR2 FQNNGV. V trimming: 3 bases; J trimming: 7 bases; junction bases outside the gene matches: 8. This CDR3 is CASSLTGGAGIEAFF. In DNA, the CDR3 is TGTGCCAGCAGCTTGACAGGGGGCGCGGGCATTGAAGCTTTCTTT.

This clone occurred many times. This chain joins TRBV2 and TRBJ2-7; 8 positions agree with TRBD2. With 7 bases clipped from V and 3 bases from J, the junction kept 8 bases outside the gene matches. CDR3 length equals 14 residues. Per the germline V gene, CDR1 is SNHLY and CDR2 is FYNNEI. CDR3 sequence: CASTLAGGFYEQYF. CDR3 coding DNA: TGTGCCAGCACTCTGGCGGGGGGCTTCTACGAGCAGTACTTC.

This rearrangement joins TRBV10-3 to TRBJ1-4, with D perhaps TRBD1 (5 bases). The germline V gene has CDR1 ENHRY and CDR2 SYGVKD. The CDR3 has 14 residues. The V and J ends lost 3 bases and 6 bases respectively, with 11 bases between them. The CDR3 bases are TGTGCCATCAGTGAATCCACAGGAGATGAAAAACTGTTTTTT. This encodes CAISESTGDEKLFF.

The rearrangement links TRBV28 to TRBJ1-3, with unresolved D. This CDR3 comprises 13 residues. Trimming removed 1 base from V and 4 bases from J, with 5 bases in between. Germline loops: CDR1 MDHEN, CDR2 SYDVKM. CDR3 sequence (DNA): TGTGCCAGCAGTTTATCCCAAGGAAACACCATATATTTT. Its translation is CASSLSQGNTIYF. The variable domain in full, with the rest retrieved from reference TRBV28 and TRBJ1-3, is DVKVTQSSRYLVKRTGEKVFLECVQDMDHENMFWYRQDPGLGLRLIYFSYDVKMKEKGDIPEGYSVSREKKERFSLILESASTNQTSMYLCASSLSQGNTIYFGEGSWLTVV.

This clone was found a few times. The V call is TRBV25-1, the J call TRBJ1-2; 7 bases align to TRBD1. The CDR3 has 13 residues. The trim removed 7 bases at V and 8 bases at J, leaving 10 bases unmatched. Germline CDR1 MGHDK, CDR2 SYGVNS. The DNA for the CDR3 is TGTGCCAGCACAGGGGAAGGGGGCCGGGGCTACACCTTC. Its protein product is CASTGEGGRGYTF.

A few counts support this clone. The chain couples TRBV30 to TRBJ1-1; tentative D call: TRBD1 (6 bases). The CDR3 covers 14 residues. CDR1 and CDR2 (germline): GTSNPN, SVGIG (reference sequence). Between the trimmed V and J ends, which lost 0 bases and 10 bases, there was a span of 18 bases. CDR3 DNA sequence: TGTGCCTGGAGTGTTGGGGGGCCCACCCCTGGAGCTTTCTTT. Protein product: CAWSVGGPTPGAFF.

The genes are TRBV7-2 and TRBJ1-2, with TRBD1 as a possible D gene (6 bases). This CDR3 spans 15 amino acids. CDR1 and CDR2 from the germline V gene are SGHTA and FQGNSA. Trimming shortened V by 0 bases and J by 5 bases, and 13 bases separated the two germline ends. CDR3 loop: CASSLAGGGQYGYTF. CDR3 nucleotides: TGTGCCAGCAGCTTAGCCGGCGGGGGCCAATATGGCTACACCTTC.

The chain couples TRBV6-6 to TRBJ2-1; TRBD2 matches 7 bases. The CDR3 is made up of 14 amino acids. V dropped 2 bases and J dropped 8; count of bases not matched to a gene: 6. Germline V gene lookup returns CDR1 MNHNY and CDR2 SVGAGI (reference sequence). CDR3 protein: CASSYGAGSHEQFF. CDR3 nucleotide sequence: TGTGCCAGCAGTTACGGAGCGGGGTCCCATGAGCAGTTCTTC.

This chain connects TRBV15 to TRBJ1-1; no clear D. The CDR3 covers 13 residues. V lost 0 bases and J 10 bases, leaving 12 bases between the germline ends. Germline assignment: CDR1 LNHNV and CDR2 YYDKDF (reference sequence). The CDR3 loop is CATSRETSGTAFF. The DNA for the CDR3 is TGTGCCACCAGCAGAGAAACGTCGGGCACAGCTTTCTTT.

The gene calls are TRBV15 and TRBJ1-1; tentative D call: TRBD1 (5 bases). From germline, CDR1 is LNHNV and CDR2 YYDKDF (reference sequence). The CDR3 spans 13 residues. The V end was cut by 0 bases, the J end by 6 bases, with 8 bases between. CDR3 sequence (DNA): TGTGCCACCAGCAGAGATGTGGGACCTGAAGCTTTCTTT. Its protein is CATSRDVGPEAFF.

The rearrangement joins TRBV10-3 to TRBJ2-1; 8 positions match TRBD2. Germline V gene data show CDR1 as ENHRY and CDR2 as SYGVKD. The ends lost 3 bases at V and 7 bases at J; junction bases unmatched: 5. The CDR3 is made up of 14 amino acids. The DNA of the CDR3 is TGTGCCATCAGTGATTTAGCGGGGTGGAATGAGCAGTTCTTC. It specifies CAISDLAGWNEQFF.

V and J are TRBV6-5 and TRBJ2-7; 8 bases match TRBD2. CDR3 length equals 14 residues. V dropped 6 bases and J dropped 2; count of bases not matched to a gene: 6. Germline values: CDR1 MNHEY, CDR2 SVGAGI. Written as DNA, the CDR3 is TGTGCCAGCAGCCCGGGGGGGGGAACCTACGAGCAGTACGTC. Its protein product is CASSPGGGTYEQYV.

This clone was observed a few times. DNA for the CDR3: TGTGCCAGCAGCTTTTTCGGGGTAGGGGACACCGGGGAGCTGTTTTTT. Encoded protein: CASSFFGVGDTGELFF. The chain employs TRBV5-6 and TRBJ2-2, with D perhaps given as TRBD1 or TRBD2 (5 bases each). CDR1 is SGHDT, CDR2 YYEEEE, per germline. This CDR3 spans 16 amino acids. Trimming cost V 2 bases and J 3 bases, with 14 bases left between them.

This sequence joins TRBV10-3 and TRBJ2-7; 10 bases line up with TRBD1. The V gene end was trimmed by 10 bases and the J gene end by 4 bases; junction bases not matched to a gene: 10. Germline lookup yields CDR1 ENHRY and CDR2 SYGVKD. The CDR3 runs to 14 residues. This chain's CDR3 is CATGPDRGSYEQYF. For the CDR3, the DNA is TGTGCCACGGGTCCGGACAGGGGGTCTTACGAGCAGTACTTC.

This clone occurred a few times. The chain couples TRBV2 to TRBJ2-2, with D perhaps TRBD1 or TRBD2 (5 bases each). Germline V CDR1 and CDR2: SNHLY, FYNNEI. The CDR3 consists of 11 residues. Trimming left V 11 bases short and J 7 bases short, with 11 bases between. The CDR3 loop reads CAGGWGGELFF. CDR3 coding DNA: TGTGCCGGGGGTTGGGGCGGGGAGCTGTTTTTT.

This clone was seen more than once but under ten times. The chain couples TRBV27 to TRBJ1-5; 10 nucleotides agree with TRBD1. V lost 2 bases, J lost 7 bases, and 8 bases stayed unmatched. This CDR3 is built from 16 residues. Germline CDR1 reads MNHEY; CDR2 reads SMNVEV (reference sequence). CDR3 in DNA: TGTGCCAGCAGTTTAAGGTGGACAGGGGGATACCAGCCCCAGCATTTT. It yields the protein CASSLRWTGGYQPQHF.

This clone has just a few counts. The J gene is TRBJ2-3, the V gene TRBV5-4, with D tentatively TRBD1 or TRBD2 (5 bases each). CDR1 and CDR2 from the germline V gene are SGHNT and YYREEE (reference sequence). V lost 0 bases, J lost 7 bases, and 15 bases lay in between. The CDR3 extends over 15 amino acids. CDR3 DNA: TGTGCCAGCAGCTTGGAGGGGAACCCGGGGCATACGCAGTATTTT. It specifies CASSLEGNPGHTQYF.

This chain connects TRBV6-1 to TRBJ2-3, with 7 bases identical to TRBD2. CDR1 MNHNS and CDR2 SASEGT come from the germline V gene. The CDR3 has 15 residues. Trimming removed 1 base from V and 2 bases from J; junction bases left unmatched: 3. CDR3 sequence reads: CASSEGLAATDTQYF. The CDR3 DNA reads TGTGCCAGCAGTGAAGGACTAGCAGCCACAGATACGCAGTATTTT.

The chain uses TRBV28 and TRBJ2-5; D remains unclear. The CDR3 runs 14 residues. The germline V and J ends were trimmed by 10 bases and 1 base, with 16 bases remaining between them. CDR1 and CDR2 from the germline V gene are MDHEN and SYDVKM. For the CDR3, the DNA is TGTGCCACCAAAGGAGTCGCGCGCCAAGAGACCCAGTACTTC. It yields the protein CATKGVARQETQYF.

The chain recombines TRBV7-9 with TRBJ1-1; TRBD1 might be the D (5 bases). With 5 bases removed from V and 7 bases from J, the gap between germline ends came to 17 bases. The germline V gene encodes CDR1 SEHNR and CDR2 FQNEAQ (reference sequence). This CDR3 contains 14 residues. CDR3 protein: CASSTTGRTGEAFF. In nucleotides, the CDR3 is TGTGCCAGCAGCACAACCGGGAGAACAGGTGAAGCTTTCTTT.